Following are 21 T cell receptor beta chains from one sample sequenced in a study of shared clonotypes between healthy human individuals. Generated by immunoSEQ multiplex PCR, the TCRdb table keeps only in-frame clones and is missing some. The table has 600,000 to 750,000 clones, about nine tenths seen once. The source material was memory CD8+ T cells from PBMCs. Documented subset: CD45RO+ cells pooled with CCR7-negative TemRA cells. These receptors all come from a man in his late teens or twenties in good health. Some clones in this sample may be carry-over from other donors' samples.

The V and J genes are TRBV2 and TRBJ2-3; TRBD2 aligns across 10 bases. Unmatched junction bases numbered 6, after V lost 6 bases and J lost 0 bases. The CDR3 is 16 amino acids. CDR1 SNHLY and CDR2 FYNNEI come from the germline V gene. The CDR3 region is CASSRLAGGSTDTQYF. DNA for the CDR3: TGTGCCAGCAGCAGACTAGCGGGCGGAAGCACAGATACGCAGTATTTT.

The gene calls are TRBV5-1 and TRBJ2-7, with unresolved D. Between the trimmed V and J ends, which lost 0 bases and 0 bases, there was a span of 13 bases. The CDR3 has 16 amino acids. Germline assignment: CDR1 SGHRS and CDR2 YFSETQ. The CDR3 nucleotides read TGCGCCAGCAGCTTGGGCCGGGCCAGAGACTCCTACGAGCAGTACTTC. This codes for CASSLGRARDSYEQYF.

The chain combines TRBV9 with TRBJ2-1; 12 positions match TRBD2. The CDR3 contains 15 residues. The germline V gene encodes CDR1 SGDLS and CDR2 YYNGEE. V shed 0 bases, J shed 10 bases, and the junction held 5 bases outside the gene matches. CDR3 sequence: CASSVGLAGVGEQFF. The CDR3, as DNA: TGTGCCAGCAGCGTAGGACTAGCGGGAGTTGGAGAGCAGTTCTTC.

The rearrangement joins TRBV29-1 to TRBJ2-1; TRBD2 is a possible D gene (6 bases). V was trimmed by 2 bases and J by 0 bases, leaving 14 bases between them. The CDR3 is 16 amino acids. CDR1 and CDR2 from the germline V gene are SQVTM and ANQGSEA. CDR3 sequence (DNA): TGCAGCGTTGAAAGCGTCGGAGGGAGCTCCTACAATGAGCAGTTCTTC. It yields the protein CSVESVGGSSYNEQFF.

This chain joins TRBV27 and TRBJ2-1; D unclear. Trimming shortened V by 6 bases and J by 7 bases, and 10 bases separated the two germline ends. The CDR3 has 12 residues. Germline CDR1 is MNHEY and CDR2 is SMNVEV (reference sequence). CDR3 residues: CASRPYGNEQFF. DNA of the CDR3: TGTGCCAGCAGACCTTACGGGAATGAGCAGTTCTTC.

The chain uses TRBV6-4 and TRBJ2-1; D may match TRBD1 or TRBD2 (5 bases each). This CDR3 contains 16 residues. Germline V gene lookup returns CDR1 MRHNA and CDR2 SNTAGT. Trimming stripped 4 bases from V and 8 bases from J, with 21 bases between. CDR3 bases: TGTGCCAGCAGTGTGTCTGCTCCAGGGACCCCCGATGAGCAGTTCTTC. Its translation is CASSVSAPGTPDEQFF.

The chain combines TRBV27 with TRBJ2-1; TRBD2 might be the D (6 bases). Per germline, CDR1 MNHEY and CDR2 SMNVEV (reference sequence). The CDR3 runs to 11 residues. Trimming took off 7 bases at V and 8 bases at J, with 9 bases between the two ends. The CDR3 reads CASNGGYEQFF. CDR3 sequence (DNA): TGTGCCAGCAATGGGGGGTATGAGCAGTTCTTC.

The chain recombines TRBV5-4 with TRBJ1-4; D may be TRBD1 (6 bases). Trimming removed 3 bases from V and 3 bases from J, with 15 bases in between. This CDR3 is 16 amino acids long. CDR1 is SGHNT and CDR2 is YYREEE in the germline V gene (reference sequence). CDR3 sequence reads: CASSWGPGQPNEKLFF. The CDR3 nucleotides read TGTGCCAGCAGCTGGGGACCGGGACAACCTAATGAAAAACTGTTTTTT.

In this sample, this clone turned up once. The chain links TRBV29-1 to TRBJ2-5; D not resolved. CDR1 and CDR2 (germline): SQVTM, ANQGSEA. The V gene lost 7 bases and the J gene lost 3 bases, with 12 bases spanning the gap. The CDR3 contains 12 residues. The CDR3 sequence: CSATLLKETQYF. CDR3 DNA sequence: TGCAGCGCAACCCTACTCAAAGAGACCCAGTACTTC.

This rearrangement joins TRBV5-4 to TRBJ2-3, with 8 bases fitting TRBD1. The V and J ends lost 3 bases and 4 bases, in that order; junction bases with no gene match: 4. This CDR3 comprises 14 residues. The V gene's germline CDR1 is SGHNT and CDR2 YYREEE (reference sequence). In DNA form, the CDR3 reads TGTGCCAGCAGCTCCAGGGGGCTGTCAGATACGCAGTATTTT. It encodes CASSSRGLSDTQYF.

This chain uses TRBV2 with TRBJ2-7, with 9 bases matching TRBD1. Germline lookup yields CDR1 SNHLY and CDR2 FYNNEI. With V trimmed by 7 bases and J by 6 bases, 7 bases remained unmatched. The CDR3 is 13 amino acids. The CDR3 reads CASMEDRGFEQYF. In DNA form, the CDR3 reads TGTGCCAGCATGGAGGACAGGGGTTTCGAGCAGTACTTC.

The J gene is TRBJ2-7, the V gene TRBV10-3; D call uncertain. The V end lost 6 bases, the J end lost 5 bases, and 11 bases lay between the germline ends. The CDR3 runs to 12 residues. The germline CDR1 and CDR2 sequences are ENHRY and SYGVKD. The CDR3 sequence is CAIRTLVNEQYF. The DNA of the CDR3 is TGTGCCATCAGAACCCTCGTGAACGAGCAGTACTTC.

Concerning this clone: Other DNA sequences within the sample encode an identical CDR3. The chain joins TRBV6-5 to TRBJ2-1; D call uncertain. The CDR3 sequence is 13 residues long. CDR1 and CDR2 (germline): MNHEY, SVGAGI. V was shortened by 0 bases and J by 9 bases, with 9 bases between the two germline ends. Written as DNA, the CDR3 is TGTGCCAGCAGTTACTCGAACGGCGGTGAGCAGTTCTTC. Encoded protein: CASSYSNGGEQFF.

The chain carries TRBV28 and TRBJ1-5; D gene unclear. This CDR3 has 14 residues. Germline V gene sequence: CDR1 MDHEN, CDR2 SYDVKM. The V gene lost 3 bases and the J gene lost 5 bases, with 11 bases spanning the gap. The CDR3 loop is CASSLRLPDQPQHF. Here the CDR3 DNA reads TGTGCCAGCAGTTTGCGACTGCCCGATCAGCCCCAGCATTTT.

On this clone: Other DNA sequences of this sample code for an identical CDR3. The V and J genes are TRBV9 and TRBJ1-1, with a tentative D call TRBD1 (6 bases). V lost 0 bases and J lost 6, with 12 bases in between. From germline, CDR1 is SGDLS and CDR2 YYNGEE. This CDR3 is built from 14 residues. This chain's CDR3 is CASSVGLGGPEAFF. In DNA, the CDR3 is TGTGCCAGCAGCGTAGGTCTGGGGGGCCCTGAAGCTTTCTTT.

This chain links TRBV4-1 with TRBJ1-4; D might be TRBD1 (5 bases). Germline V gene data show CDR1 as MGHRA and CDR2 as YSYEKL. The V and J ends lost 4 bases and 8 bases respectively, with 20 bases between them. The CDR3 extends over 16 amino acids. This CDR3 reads CASSLTQAVGGEKLFF. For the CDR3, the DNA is TGCGCCAGCAGCCTAACACAAGCGGTGGGGGGAGAAAAACTGTTTTTT.

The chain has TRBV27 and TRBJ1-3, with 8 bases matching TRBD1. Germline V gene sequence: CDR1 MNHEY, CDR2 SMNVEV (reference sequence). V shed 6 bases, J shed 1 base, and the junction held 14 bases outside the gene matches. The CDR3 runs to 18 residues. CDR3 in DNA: TGTGCCAGCAGCCTTAGGGCCGGACAGGGAGAATCTGGAAACACCATATATTTT. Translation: CASSLRAGQGESGNTIYF.

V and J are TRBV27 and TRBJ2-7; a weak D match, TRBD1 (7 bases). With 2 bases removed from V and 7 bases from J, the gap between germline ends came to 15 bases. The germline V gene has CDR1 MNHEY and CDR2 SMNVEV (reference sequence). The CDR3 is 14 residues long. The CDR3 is CASSLLRGRGEQYF. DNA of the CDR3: TGTGCCAGCAGTTTACTTAGGGGGCGGGGAGAGCAGTACTTC.

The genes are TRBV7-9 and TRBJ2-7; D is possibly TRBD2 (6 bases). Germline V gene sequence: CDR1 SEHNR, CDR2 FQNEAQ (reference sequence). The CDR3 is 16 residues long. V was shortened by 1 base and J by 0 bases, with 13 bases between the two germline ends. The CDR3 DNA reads TGTGCCAGCAGCTTAGTCGGCGGGACGGTCTCCTACGAGCAGTACTTC. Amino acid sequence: CASSLVGGTVSYEQYF.

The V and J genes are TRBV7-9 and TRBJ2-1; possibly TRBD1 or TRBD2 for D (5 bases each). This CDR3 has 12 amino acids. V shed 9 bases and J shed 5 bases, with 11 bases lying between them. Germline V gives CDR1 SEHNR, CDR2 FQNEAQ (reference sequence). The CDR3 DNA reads TGTGCCAGGGGGGTCGGACACAATGAGCAGTTCTTC. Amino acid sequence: CARGVGHNEQFF.

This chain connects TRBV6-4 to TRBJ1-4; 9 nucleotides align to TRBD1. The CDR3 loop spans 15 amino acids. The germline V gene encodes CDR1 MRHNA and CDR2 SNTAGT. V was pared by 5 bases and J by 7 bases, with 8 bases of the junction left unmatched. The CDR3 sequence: CASSLTGGEGEKLFF. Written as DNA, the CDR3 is TGTGCCAGCAGTTTGACAGGGGGAGAGGGTGAAAAACTGTTTTTT.